The 27 T cell receptor beta chains below were found in one sample sequenced in a study of early T cells in non-severe SARS-CoV-2 infection. TCRdb re-called the 5' RACE reads through MiXCR, storing one row per CDR3 protein. The table has about 110,000 distinct CDR3 sequences, 10% to 15% seen once; the top ten hold approximately 4%. The specimen comprised whole blood, sampled at baseline. These receptors all come from an adult who was a healthcare worker with PCR-confirmed SARS-CoV-2 infection or an uninfected control (not recorded which).

This clonotype was observed at least ten times. This CDR3 reads CASSLDRGNEQFF. The DNA for the CDR3 is TGTGCCAGCAGCTTGGACAGGGGAAATGAGCAGTTCTTC. The rearrangement joins TRBV5-6 to TRBJ2-1; 7 bases match TRBD1. The CDR3 contains 13 residues. Trimming took 0 bases from V and 7 from J; bases not matched to a gene: 1. CDR1 SGHDT and CDR2 YYEEEE come from the germline V gene.

This clonotype showed up just a few times. V usage is TRBV12-3 or TRBV12-4 and J usage is TRBJ2-7; possibly TRBD1 or TRBD2 for D (5 bases each). This CDR3 has 14 amino acids. V lost 1 base and J lost 3, with 10 bases in between. Here the CDR3 reads CASSLGGELYEQYF. Written as DNA, the CDR3 is TGTGCCAGCAGTTTAGGAGGGGAACTCTACGAGCAGTACTTC.

This clonotype was picked up a small number of times. The chain links TRBV5-1 to TRBJ2-7, with 8 bases aligning to TRBD2. The CDR3 consists of 16 residues. Germline CDR1 reads SGHRS; CDR2 reads YFSETQ. V lost 4 bases and J lost 3; bases outside the gene matches: 12. CDR3 protein: CASSIGGAGGYYEQYF. The DNA for the CDR3 is TGCGCCAGCAGCATCGGTGGGGCGGGAGGTTACTACGAGCAGTACTTC. Using reference TRBV5-1 and TRBJ2-7 for the parts outside the CDR3, the full variable domain is KAGVTQTPRYLIKTRGQQVTLSCSPISGHRSVSWYQQTPGQGLQFLFEYFSETQRNKGNFPGRFSGRQFSNSRSEMNVSTLELGDSALYLCASSIGGAGGYYEQYFGPGTRLTVT.

This chain links TRBV6-1 with TRBJ2-1, with TRBD1 matching 8 bases. After removal of 1 base from V and 5 bases from J, the junction contained 4 bases not matched to a gene. The CDR3 covers 15 residues. In germline, CDR1 is MNHNS, CDR2 SASEGT. For the CDR3, the DNA is TGTGCCAGCAGTGAAGGACAGGGGATGAACAATGAGCAGTTCTTC. It translates to CASSEGQGMNNEQFF.

Ten or more counts support this clonotype. This chain's CDR3 is CASSYRDGAGFEAFF. The DNA for the CDR3 is TGTGCCAGCAGCTACCGGGACGGGGCTGGTTTTGAAGCTTTCTTT. The genes are TRBV7-9 and TRBJ1-1; the D gene is possibly TRBD1 (5 bases). Germline V gives CDR1 SEHNR, CDR2 FQNEAQ (reference sequence). V lost 4 bases and J lost 7, with 19 bases in between. CDR3 length: 15 residues.

The chain couples TRBV4-1 to TRBJ2-7, with D uncertain. CDR3 length: 15 residues. Germline V gene data show CDR1 as MGHRA and CDR2 as YSYEKL. V shed 1 base and J shed 2 bases, with 12 bases lying between them. The CDR3 DNA reads TGCGCCAGCAGCCAAGGGGCCCTAACCACCTACGAGCAGTACTTC. It specifies CASSQGALTTYEQYF.

This sequence joins TRBV19 and TRBJ2-3, with D perhaps TRBD2 (5 bases). Germline V CDR1 and CDR2: LNHDA, SQIVND (reference sequence). Trimming took 5 bases from V and 1 from J, leaving 10 bases between them. The CDR3 extends over 14 amino acids. CDR3 amino acids: CASSLLGGTDTQYF. CDR3 sequence (DNA): TGTGCCAGTAGTCTACTAGGAGGCACAGATACGCAGTATTTT.

In its sample, this clonotype was seen a few times. V is TRBV28 and J is TRBJ2-7, with D tentatively TRBD1 or TRBD2 (5 bases each). This CDR3 region has 15 residues. Trimming took 1 base from V and 2 from J, leaving 12 bases between them. Germline V gene data show CDR1 as MDHEN and CDR2 as SYDVKM. The CDR3: CASSLSGTATYEQYF. CDR3 in DNA: TGTGCCAGCAGTTTATCAGGGACGGCCACCTACGAGCAGTACTTC.

This clonotype was seen only a few times. The chain has TRBV28 and TRBJ2-1; no reliable D call. V dropped 4 bases and J dropped 8 bases, with 15 bases sitting between them. CDR1 and CDR2 from the germline V gene are MDHEN and SYDVKM. This CDR3 region has 14 residues. CDR3 in DNA: TGTGCCAGCAGTTCCCGGACGACCCTGGATGAGCAGTTCTTC. This gives the protein CASSSRTTLDEQFF.

This clonotype was observed a handful of times. The rearrangement joins TRBV28 to TRBJ2-4, with a weak D call TRBD2 (7 bases). Germline assignment: CDR1 MDHEN and CDR2 SYDVKM. V shed 6 bases and J shed 2 bases, with 11 bases lying between them. The CDR3 is 14 residues long. CDR3 loop: CASRPGGPKNIQYF. The CDR3 coding sequence is TGTGCCAGCAGGCCCGGGGGGCCCAAAAACATTCAGTACTTC.

The V gene is TRBV29-1, the J gene TRBJ2-7; possibly TRBD1 for D (6 bases). V dropped 6 bases and J dropped 2 bases, with 11 bases sitting between them. This CDR3 region has 12 residues. Germline CDR1 is SQVTM and CDR2 is ANQGSEA. As DNA, the CDR3 is TGCAGCGTCGAGACAGGTCCCTACGAGCAGTACTTC. As protein: CSVETGPYEQYF.

This chain joins TRBV6-2 or TRBV6-3 and TRBJ2-1, with 7 positions matching TRBD1. There are 13 residues in the CDR3. With V trimmed by 7 bases and J by 6 bases, 6 bases remained unmatched. The germline gives CDR1 MNHEY, CDR2 SVGEGT. CDR3 nucleotide sequence: TGTGCCAGCAAACCCAACAGGGGCAATGAGCAGTTCTTC. This gives the protein CASKPNRGNEQFF.

The gene calls are TRBV3-1 and TRBJ2-7; D gene ambiguous. The CDR3 runs to 13 residues. The germline gives CDR1 LGHDT, CDR2 YNNKEL (reference sequence). V lost 6 bases to trimming and J lost 1 base, with 10 bases between them. The CDR3: CASSLAHSYEQYF. The CDR3 region has the DNA TGTGCCAGCAGTCTTGCCCATTCCTACGAGCAGTACTTC.

There are a few counts of this clonotype. This chain links TRBV6-5 with TRBJ1-3; D uncertain. CDR1 MNHEY and CDR2 SVGAGI come from the germline V gene. CDR3 length: 14 residues. Trimming took off 2 bases at V and 2 bases at J, with 7 bases between the two ends. CDR3 in amino acids: CASSYDGAGNTIYF. In nucleotides, the CDR3 is TGTGCCAGCAGTTACGACGGAGCTGGAAACACCATATATTTT.

Only a few counts were recorded for this clonotype. The genes are TRBV28 and TRBJ2-7; 8 bases fit TRBD1. The CDR3 contains 14 residues. J gave up 0 bases and V 7 bases, and 5 bases lay outside the gene matches. Germline V gene data show CDR1 as MDHEN and CDR2 as SYDVKM. CDR3 loop: CASTRTGGSYEQYF. DNA for the CDR3: TGTGCCAGCACCCGAACAGGGGGCTCCTACGAGCAGTACTTC.

This clonotype showed up many times. The chain combines TRBV6-1 with TRBJ2-1; TRBD2 aligns across 9 bases. The ends lost 3 bases at V and 6 bases at J; junction bases unmatched: 6. This CDR3 contains 15 residues. Looked up from germline, CDR1 is MNHNS and CDR2 is SASEGT. The CDR3 here is CASSDLAGMPNEQFF. DNA of the CDR3: TGTGCCAGCAGTGACCTAGCGGGGATGCCCAATGAGCAGTTCTTC.

The rearrangement links TRBV28 to TRBJ1-1; D not certain. There are 15 residues in the CDR3. Germline V CDR1 and CDR2: MDHEN, SYDVKM. The V end lost 4 bases, the J end lost 11 bases, and 23 bases lay between the germline ends. The CDR3: CASSSDYNYPFSAFF. The CDR3 DNA is TGTGCCAGCAGTTCGGATTACAATTATCCCTTCTCCGCTTTCTTT.

This clonotype was picked up many times. Sequence at one end of the junction differs from germline and may be a read error. The chain combines TRBV6-1 with TRBJ1-1, with D unclear. The length of the CDR3 is 11 residues. The V gene's germline CDR1 is MNHNS and CDR2 SASEGT. For the CDR3, the DNA is TGTGCCAGCAGTGAGAACTCTGAAGCTTTCTTT. It yields the protein CASSENSEAFF.

This clonotype has only a few counts. V gene TRBV6-5 combines with J gene TRBJ1-2; possibly TRBD1 for D (6 bases). Between the trimmed V and J ends, which lost 2 bases and 0 bases, there was a span of 10 bases. This CDR3 is 15 amino acids long. The germline CDR1 and CDR2 sequences are MNHEY and SVGAGI. This CDR3 is CASSYDGTTNYGYTF. Here the CDR3 DNA reads TGTGCCAGCAGTTACGACGGGACAACTAACTATGGCTACACCTTC.

The sample holds many counts of this clonotype. This chain uses TRBV28 with TRBJ1-1; D unresolved. Germline CDR1 MDHEN, CDR2 SYDVKM. V was shortened by 5 bases and J by 1 base, with 14 bases between the two germline ends. The CDR3 consists of 15 residues. The DNA of the CDR3 is TGTGCCAGCAGTACCCGTTTAGGGAAGAACACTGAAGCTTTCTTT. This translates into CASSTRLGKNTEAFF.

The chain is built from TRBV20-1 and TRBJ1-2; D not certain. This CDR3 region has 11 residues. CDR1 is DFQATT and CDR2 is SNEGSKA in the germline V gene (reference sequence). V was trimmed by 1 base and J by 6 bases, leaving 6 bases between them. The CDR3 DNA follows: TGCAGTGCTAGAGGCCGAGATGGCTACACCTTC. This encodes CSARGRDGYTF.

This clonotype was seen a handful of times. The V gene is TRBV6-5, the J gene TRBJ2-1; no firm D call. The CDR3 consists of 12 residues. The germline gives CDR1 MNHEY, CDR2 SVGAGI. Trimming cost V 0 bases and J 10 bases, with 7 bases left between them. The CDR3 nucleotides read TGTGCCAGCAGTTACTCCAGGCGAGAGCAGTTCTTC. Translating it yields CASSYSRREQFF.

This clonotype has just one count. At one boundary the junction diverges from the germline segment, which might be a read error. V and J are TRBV19 and TRBJ2-1; 8 bases line up with TRBD1. The germline CDR1 and CDR2 sequences are LNHDA and SQIVND (reference sequence). The CDR3 has 15 amino acids. CDR3 DNA sequence: TGTGCCAGCCGTTCAGGACAGGGTAGCTACAATGTGCAGTTCTTC. Protein: CASRSGQGSYNVQFF.

This clonotype was found a few times. The chain combines TRBV20-1 with TRBJ2-5, with D perhaps TRBD1 or TRBD2 (7 bases each). V lost 5 bases and J lost 3, with 10 bases in between. CDR3 length equals 12 residues. Germline V gene data show CDR1 as DFQATT and CDR2 as SNEGSKA (reference sequence). CDR3 sequence: CSAQGGKETQYF. CDR3 nucleotide sequence: TGCAGTGCTCAGGGGGGGAAAGAGACCCAGTACTTC.

This clonotype has ten or more counts. The chain carries TRBV29-1 and TRBJ1-3; TRBD1 aligns across 7 bases. The CDR3 is 16 amino acids. J was trimmed by 5 bases and V by 2 bases; bases with no gene match: 12. The germline V gene encodes CDR1 SQVTM and CDR2 ANQGSEA. The CDR3 DNA is TGCAGCGTTGAAATGGTTGGGACAGAGCGTAGAAACACCATATATTTT. Its translation: CSVEMVGTERRNTIYF.

This clonotype was seen only a few times. The chain has TRBV6-5 and TRBJ1-5; D not resolved. V was pared by 2 bases and J by 3 bases, with 8 bases between. Germline CDR1 reads MNHEY; CDR2 reads SVGAGI. The CDR3 is 14 amino acids. The CDR3 nucleotides are TGTGCCAGCAGTTACGGGCAGGACAATCAGCCCCAGCATTTT. It translates to CASSYGQDNQPQHF.

This clonotype was seen only a few times. This chain joins TRBV14 and TRBJ1-3; D unclear. The length of the CDR3 is 16 residues. Trimming took off 4 bases at V and 0 bases at J, with 13 bases between the two ends. Per the germline V gene, CDR1 is SGHDN and CDR2 is FVKESK. DNA for the CDR3: TGTGCCAGCAGCCTTTCAGACCGCCGCTCTGGAAACACCATATATTTT. It specifies CASSLSDRRSGNTIYF.